This record looks at one TCR beta chain sequence and its context. Which antigen it targets is not known. No much larger clone is present one base from it, and per-base qualities are unavailable. The immunoSEQ Assay, a bias-controlled multiplex PCR, was used to amplify TCRbeta CDR3 regions from genomic DNA. The paper's processing steps were these. Within the assay, amplification of reference gene primers was used to estimate how many nucleated cells each sample contained. To quantify the absolute abundance of each unique TCRbeta CDR3 rearrangement, sequence reads were collapsed and filtered. Productive Simpson clonality was computed per sample as the square root of Simpson's diversity index over productive rearrangements. Drawn from immuneACCESS, this table holds only the in-frame rearrangements with V and J called that TCRdb kept. Clones are partly lost; checked studies trace under half to an unresolved V gene and leave the rest unexplained. V, J and clone size are taken as reported in that table, and D and trimming were inferred from the DNA itself. This sample has about 210,000 clones in its table, and approximately 85% of those were observed once. About 2.4% of the sample lies in the top ten.

The CDR3 holds 16 amino acids from the cysteine to the phenylalanine. Only CDR3 DNA is held: 48 bases, read in frame from base 1. V and J are trimmed by 3 bases and 0 bases, and the gene matches miss 5 bases of the junction. CDR1 and CDR2 are drawn from the germline V gene: WSHSY, SAAADI. The sample is drawn from a study of blood T cell repertoires in COVID-19 (TCRdb year 2020). With regard to the full study: Collaborator samples came from the United States, Italy and Spain and covered acute and convalescent phases of COVID-19. The material from the prospective study consisted of cDNA or gDNA derived from T cells, B-cell-depleted T cells, or PBMCs. The dataset comprised deeply sampled blood TCRbeta repertoires from subjects exposed to, actively infected with, or recovered from COVID-19. The repertoires were made available in a free public database intended to serve as a resource for research on the immune response to SARS-CoV-2. Samples came from the ongoing ImmuneRACE study (first 160 participants) plus 1,254 subjects from 6 global collaborators. A de-identified subject ID, COVID-19 status, age in years and sex were almost always included in the sample metadata. Where available, HLA class I and class II types were obtained from metadata supplied by the sample provider rather than from assay-based typing. The investigation overall reported the following: The amount of clinical and demographic metadata varied by source and participant and was provided uncurated.

One collaborating source in Seattle enrolled patients while the patients were actively infected and followed the patients over time throughout the course of disease. Whole blood was collected in K2EDTA tubes by collaborating institutions according to the institutions' own protocols. Collaborator samples were shipped for TCRbeta analysis as frozen whole blood, isolated PBMCs, or DNA extracted from either sample type. The chain is made from TRBV10-2 and TRBJ2-1, with 7 bases aligning to TRBD1. This clonotype was obtained from a woman aged 70-85 years with COVID-19, enrolled during active disease. What was sequenced was peripheral blood. The encoded CDR3 is CASSDHRGSSYNEQFF. The DNA sequence follows: TGCGCCAGCAGTGACCACAGGGGAAGCTCCTACAATGAGCAGTTCTTC.